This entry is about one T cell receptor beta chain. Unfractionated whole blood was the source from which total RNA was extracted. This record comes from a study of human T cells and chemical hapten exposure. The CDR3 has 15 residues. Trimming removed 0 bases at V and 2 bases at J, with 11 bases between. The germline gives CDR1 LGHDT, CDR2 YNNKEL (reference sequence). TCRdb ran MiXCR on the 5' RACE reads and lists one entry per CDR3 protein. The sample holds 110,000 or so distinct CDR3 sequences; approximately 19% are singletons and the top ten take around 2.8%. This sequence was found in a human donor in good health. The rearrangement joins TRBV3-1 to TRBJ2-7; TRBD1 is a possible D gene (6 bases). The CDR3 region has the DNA TGTGCCAGCAGCCAAGATACAGGGAATCCCTACGAGCAGTACTTC. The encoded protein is CASSQDTGNPYEQYF.